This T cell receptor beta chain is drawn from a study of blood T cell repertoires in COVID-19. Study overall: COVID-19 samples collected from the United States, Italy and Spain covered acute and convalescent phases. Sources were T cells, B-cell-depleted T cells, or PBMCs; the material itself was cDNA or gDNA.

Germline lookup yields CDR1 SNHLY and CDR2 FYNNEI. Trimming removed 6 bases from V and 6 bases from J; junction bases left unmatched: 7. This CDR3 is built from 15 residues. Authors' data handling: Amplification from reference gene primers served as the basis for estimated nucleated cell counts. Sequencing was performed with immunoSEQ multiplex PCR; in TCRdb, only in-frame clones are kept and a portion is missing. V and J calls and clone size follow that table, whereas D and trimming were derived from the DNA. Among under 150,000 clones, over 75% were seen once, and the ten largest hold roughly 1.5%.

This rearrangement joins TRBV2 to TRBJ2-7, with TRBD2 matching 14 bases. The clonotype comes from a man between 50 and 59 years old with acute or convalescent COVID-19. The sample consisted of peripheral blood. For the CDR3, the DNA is TGTGCCAGCAGGATGACTAGCGGGGGGGCCTCCGAGCAGTACTTC. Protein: CASRMTSGGASEQYF.